This T cell receptor beta chain was profiled in a study of molecular identifiers for immune sequencing clone quantification. The germline CDR1 and CDR2 sequences are SGHTA and FQGNSA. The CDR3 contains 15 residues. Preparation methods for the bulk TCR libraries were those previously described, with listed TCR primers. TCRdb reanalysed the PCR reads using MiXCR and keeps one entry per CDR3 protein. The sample gives over 90,000 distinct CDR3 sequences, under 40% of which show up once; 9% to 10% is in the top ten. General study points: Underestimated sizes of highly expanded clones could result from identical TCR molecules that share a barcode. Spiked TCR RNA from one Jurkat cell reportedly showed up when mixed among 800,000 to 1,000,000 naive cells.

Details on this clonotype: Its antigen is not identified. This sequence may be a read error, since a much larger clone differs from it by one base.

The V call is TRBV7-2, the J call TRBJ2-3; 7 bases line up with TRBD2. Sample: naive CD8+ T cells from blood, with Jurkat cell RNA spiked in. Subset reported: FACS-sorted CD8+CD4-CCR7+CD45RA+ naive T cells. The clonotype was recovered from a human donor in good health. Some libraries in this study had Jurkat cell RNA spiked in. The CDR3 region has the DNA TGTGCCAGCGGCTTAGGCGGGAGTTTGGGAGATACGCAGTATTTT. It yields the protein CASGLGGSLGDTQYF. The full variable domain, in which reference TRBV7-2 and TRBJ2-3 provide the parts outside the CDR3, is GAGVSQSPSNKVTEKGKDVELRCDPISGHTALYWYRQSLGQGLEFLIYFQGNSAPDKSGLPSDRFSAERTGGSVSTLTIQRTQQEDSAVYLCASGLGGSLGDTQYFGPGTRLTVL.